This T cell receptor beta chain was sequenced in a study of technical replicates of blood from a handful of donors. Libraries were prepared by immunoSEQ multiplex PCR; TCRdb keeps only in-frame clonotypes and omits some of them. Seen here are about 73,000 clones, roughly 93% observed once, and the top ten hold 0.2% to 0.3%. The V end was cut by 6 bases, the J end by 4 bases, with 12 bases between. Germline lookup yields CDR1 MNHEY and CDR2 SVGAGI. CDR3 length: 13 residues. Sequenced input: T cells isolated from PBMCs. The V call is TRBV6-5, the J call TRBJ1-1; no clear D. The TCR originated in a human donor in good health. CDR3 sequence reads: CASSTVEGTEAFF. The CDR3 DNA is TGTGCCAGCAGCACCGTGGAGGGCACTGAAGCTTTCTTT.